What follows are 32 T cell receptor beta chains derived from one specimen sequenced in a study of cytomegalovirus exposure and HLA in healthy donors. The repertoire was sequenced with immunoSEQ multiplex PCR; TCRdb's copy has only in-frame clones and lacks some. The table shows approximately 150,000 clones, with more than 80% occurring only once. Source material: PBMCs. These receptors originate from a woman aged 18-30 years in good health and CMV-seropositive.

V is TRBV9 and J is TRBJ1-2, with TRBD1 matching 7 bases. Trimming removed 4 bases from V and 3 bases from J; junction bases left unmatched: 6. The CDR3 has 14 residues. The V gene's germline CDR1 is SGDLS and CDR2 YYNGEE. The CDR3 reads CASSPRDRDYGYTF. The CDR3 region has the DNA TGTGCCAGCAGCCCGCGGGACAGAGACTATGGCTACACCTTC.

The chain employs TRBV7-9 and TRBJ1-6, with D tentatively TRBD1 (6 bases). Germline loops: CDR1 SEHNR, CDR2 FQNEAQ (reference sequence). Trimming took 3 bases from V and 0 from J, leaving 15 bases between them. The CDR3 covers 18 residues. Here the CDR3 reads CASSLGAADSSYNSPLHF. Written as DNA, the CDR3 is TGTGCCAGCAGCTTGGGTGCAGCGGACAGCTCCTATAATTCACCCCTCCACTTT. Combining the CDR3 with reference TRBV7-9 and TRBJ1-6 gives the whole variable domain DTGVSQNPRHKITKRGQNVTFRCDPISEHNRLYWYRQTLGQGPEFLTYFQNEAQLEKSRLLSDRFSAERPKGSFSTLEIQRTEQGDSAMYLCASSLGAADSSYNSPLHFGNGTRLTVT.

The rearrangement joins TRBV6-5 to TRBJ2-3, with D possibly matching TRBD2 (6 bases). Deletions cut 4 bases from V and 0 bases from J, with 8 bases between. The CDR3 covers 14 residues. CDR1 and CDR2 (germline): MNHEY, SVGAGI. The CDR3 nucleotides are TGTGCCAGCAGTTGGAGGGCTAGCACAGATACGCAGTATTTT. Encoded protein: CASSWRASTDTQYF.

The chain is built from TRBV4-1 and TRBJ1-3, with D hard to call. Per germline, CDR1 MGHRA and CDR2 YSYEKL. Deletions cut 4 bases from V and 4 bases from J, with 5 bases between. The CDR3 totals 12 residues. CDR3: CASSLLGNTIYF. CDR3 nucleotide sequence: TGCGCCAGCAGCCTCCTAGGAAACACCATATATTTT.

The rearrangement links TRBV28 to TRBJ1-1, with 7 positions matching TRBD1. J gave up 1 base and V 6 bases, and 14 bases lay outside the gene matches. The CDR3 runs to 17 residues. The germline V gene encodes CDR1 MDHEN and CDR2 SYDVKM. This CDR3 reads CASRFTRTGARNTEAFF. CDR3 nucleotide sequence: TGTGCCAGCAGATTTACGAGAACAGGGGCGAGGAACACTGAAGCTTTCTTT. Drawing the rest from reference TRBV28 and TRBJ1-1, the complete variable domain is DVKVTQSSRYLVKRTGEKVFLECVQDMDHENMFWYRQDPGLGLRLIYFSYDVKMKEKGDIPEGYSVSREKKERFSLILESASTNQTSMYLCASRFTRTGARNTEAFFGQGTRLTVV.

This sequence joins TRBV21-1 and TRBJ2-2; no check of the table's D call, TRBD1, against the DNA was made. TRBV21-1 is reported as a pseudogene. The CDR3 runs to 22 residues. For the CDR3, the DNA is TGTGCCAGCAGCAAAGCCCGAAAAGGGACAGAAGACTACGACAAGAACACCGGGGAGCTGTTTTTT. It yields the protein CASSKARKGTEDYDKNTGELFF.

For the CDR3, the DNA is TGTGCCAGCAGTTTAGGCAGGGTGAACACTGAAGCTTTCTTT. This translates into CASSLGRVNTEAFF. The gene calls are TRBV27 and TRBJ1-1, with TRBD1 as a possible D gene (5 bases). Germline CDR1 and CDR2: MNHEY and SMNVEV (reference sequence). V lost 2 bases, J lost 0 bases, and 7 bases lay in between. The length of the CDR3 is 14 residues.

V gene TRBV5-6 combines with J gene TRBJ1-2, with TRBD1 matching over 8 bases. With V trimmed by 4 bases and J by 5 bases, 4 bases remained unmatched. This CDR3 region has 13 residues. CDR1 is SGHDT, CDR2 YYEEEE, per germline. CDR3 sequence (DNA): TGTGCCAGCAGCACCACAGGGGGGTATGGCTACACCTTC. It encodes CASSTTGGYGYTF.

The chain is built from TRBV5-1 and TRBJ1-1; D call uncertain. Per germline, CDR1 SGHRS and CDR2 YFSETQ. With 0 bases removed from V and 3 bases from J, the gap between germline ends came to 6 bases. This CDR3 contains 13 residues. CDR3: CASSLVPDTEAFF. The CDR3 bases are TGCGCCAGCAGCTTGGTCCCGGACACTGAAGCTTTCTTT.

The chain combines TRBV2 with TRBJ2-3; TRBD2 might be the D (7 bases). The CDR3 consists of 15 residues. Trimming removed 1 base at V and 4 bases at J, with 12 bases between. Germline V gene data show CDR1 as SNHLY and CDR2 as FYNNEI. CDR3 protein: CASSEEGGPSDTQYF. The CDR3 nucleotides read TGTGCCAGCAGTGAAGAGGGGGGGCCGTCAGATACGCAGTATTTT.

In DNA, the CDR3 is TGTGCCAGCAGTGAAAGATTCTCTATGAACACTGAAGCTTTCTTT. It yields the protein CASSERFSMNTEAFF. The genes are TRBV6-1 and TRBJ1-1, with D unresolved. The CDR3 consists of 15 residues. Trimming pared 2 bases from V and 0 bases from J, leaving 10 bases between. The germline V gene has CDR1 MNHNS and CDR2 SASEGT.

The chain links TRBV27 to TRBJ1-2, with 7 nucleotides matching TRBD1. The CDR3 runs 14 residues. CDR1 is MNHEY, CDR2 SMNVEV, per germline (reference sequence). With V trimmed by 2 bases and J by 4 bases, 4 bases remained unmatched. This chain's CDR3 is CASSLKGASYGYTF. The CDR3 bases are TGTGCCAGCAGTTTAAAGGGGGCTTCCTATGGCTACACCTTC.

The rearrangement uses TRBV2 and TRBJ2-5; 13 bases align to TRBD2. From germline, CDR1 is SNHLY and CDR2 FYNNEI. V was pared by 6 bases and J by 0 bases, with 1 base of the junction left unmatched. The CDR3 sequence is 15 residues long. The CDR3 spells CASSGTSGDQETQYF. Here the CDR3 DNA reads TGTGCCAGCAGCGGGACTAGCGGGGACCAAGAGACCCAGTACTTC.

The chain combines TRBV5-4 with TRBJ2-3, with 9 nucleotides matching TRBD2. The J segment lost 2 bases and the V segment lost 1 base, leaving 2 bases of the junction unmatched. The germline gives CDR1 SGHNT, CDR2 YYREEE (reference sequence). The CDR3 is made up of 15 amino acids. CDR3 DNA: TGTGCCAGCAGCTTGATAGCGGGGGTCACAGATACGCAGTATTTT. Protein sequence: CASSLIAGVTDTQYF. Drawing the rest from reference TRBV5-4 and TRBJ2-3, the complete variable domain is ETGVTQSPTHLIKTRGQQVTLRCSSQSGHNTVSWYQQALGQGPQFIFQYYREEENGRGNFPPRFSGLQFPNYSSELNVNALELDDSALYLCASSLIAGVTDTQYFGPGTRLTVL.

The V and J genes are TRBV7-8 and TRBJ2-7, with a tentative D call TRBD2 (5 bases). V shed 2 bases and J shed 5 bases, with 31 bases lying between them. CDR1 is SGHVS, CDR2 FQNEAQ, per germline. This CDR3 has 20 amino acids. CDR3 in DNA: TGTGCCAGCAGCTTACTTATTAGGCCCCTCACCGAGACTATCGTACACGAGCAGTACTTC. The encoded protein is CASSLLIRPLTETIVHEQYF.

The chain couples TRBV5-6 to TRBJ1-5; a possible D gene is TRBD1 (6 bases). CDR1 SGHDT and CDR2 YYEEEE come from the germline V gene. Trimming shortened V by 2 bases and J by 1 base, and 13 bases separated the two germline ends. This CDR3 spans 16 amino acids. The DNA of the CDR3 is TGTGCCAGCAGCTTACGGGGGGCGCAGAGCAATCAGCCCCAGCATTTT. This gives the protein CASSLRGAQSNQPQHF.

The chain has TRBV6-5 and TRBJ2-1, with D perhaps TRBD1 (6 bases). Germline V CDR1 and CDR2: MNHEY, SVGAGI. CDR3 length equals 14 residues. V lost 5 bases to trimming and J lost 5 bases, with 13 bases between them. CDR3 protein: CASSRQGTNNEQFF. CDR3 in DNA: TGTGCCAGCAGTCGGCAGGGGACCAACAATGAGCAGTTCTTC.

V gene TRBV6-4 combines with J gene TRBJ1-6, with TRBD1 identical over 8 bases. In germline, CDR1 is MRHNA, CDR2 SNTAGT. V lost 4 bases to trimming and J lost 0 bases; unmatched junction nucleotides: 8. The CDR3 spans 18 residues. The chain's CDR3 is CASSAQGQASSYNSPLHF. DNA of the CDR3: TGTGCCAGCAGTGCACAGGGACAGGCGAGCTCCTATAATTCACCCCTCCACTTT.

This clone showed up just a few times. The chain joins TRBV2 to TRBJ2-7; D not resolved. V lost 8 bases, J lost 2 bases, and 4 bases lay in between. The CDR3 has 10 residues. Germline CDR1 reads SNHLY; CDR2 reads FYNNEI. CDR3 in DNA: TGTGCCAGCTCAACCTACGAGCAGTACTTC. Its protein is CASSTYEQYF.

The V gene is TRBV6-5, the J gene TRBJ1-2, with a weak D call TRBD1 (6 bases). The CDR3 has 12 amino acids. Germline CDR1 MNHEY, CDR2 SVGAGI. Deletions cut 5 bases from V and 7 bases from J, with 11 bases between. The CDR3 spells CASSTGGGGYTF. CDR3 sequence (DNA): TGTGCCAGCAGTACGGGGGGCGGTGGCTACACCTTC.

A single count supports this clone. For the CDR3, the DNA is TGTGCCAGTAGTATCCTAGCGAAGGAGACCCAGTACTTC. The encoded protein is CASSILAKETQYF. The V call is TRBV19, the J call TRBJ2-5, with D perhaps TRBD2 (6 bases). This CDR3 region has 13 residues. Deletions cut 3 bases from V and 5 bases from J, with 10 bases between. Germline V gives CDR1 LNHDA, CDR2 SQIVND (reference sequence).

The chain joins TRBV11-2 to TRBJ2-2; 7 bases agree with TRBD2. This CDR3 is 17 amino acids long. The V segment lost 0 bases and the J segment 5 bases; nucleotides outside the gene matches: 9. The germline V gene encodes CDR1 SGHAT and CDR2 FQNNGV. CDR3 amino acids: CASSLDVASGGTGELFF. The DNA of the CDR3 is TGTGCCAGCAGCTTAGACGTAGCTAGCGGAGGTACCGGGGAGCTGTTTTTT.

The V gene is TRBV15, the J gene TRBJ1-5; 7 bases agree with TRBD1. The CDR3 runs 17 residues. Per the germline V gene, CDR1 is LNHNV and CDR2 is YYDKDF (reference sequence). V lost 2 bases, J lost 5 bases, and 12 bases stayed unmatched. The chain's CDR3 is CATSRSGGQGEDQPQHF. Written as DNA, the CDR3 is TGTGCCACCAGCAGATCAGGGGGACAAGGGGAAGATCAGCCCCAGCATTTT.

V is TRBV18 and J is TRBJ2-2, with TRBD1 matching 7 bases. CDR3 length: 17 residues. The germline V gene encodes CDR1 KGHSH and CDR2 LQKENI. Trimming at V came to 0 bases and at J to 2 bases, leaving 6 bases not matched to a gene. CDR3 sequence reads: CASSPPETGKNTGELFF. DNA for the CDR3: TGTGCCAGCTCACCACCGGAGACAGGGAAAAACACCGGGGAGCTGTTTTTT.

This clone was detected once. The CDR3 region has the DNA TGTGCCACCAGCAGAGATCCTAGCGTTGTTACAGAGACCCAGTACTTC. Protein sequence: CATSRDPSVVTETQYF. This rearrangement joins TRBV15 to TRBJ2-5; possible D gene TRBD2, 6 bases. The germline gives CDR1 LNHNV, CDR2 YYDKDF (reference sequence). The CDR3 extends over 16 amino acids. V lost 0 bases and J lost 4, with 15 bases in between.

The chain has TRBV28 and TRBJ2-2, with D hard to call. The CDR3 has 14 residues. CDR1 and CDR2 (germline): MDHEN, SYDVKM. V gave up 5 bases and J gave up 7 bases, with 14 bases separating them. The CDR3 loop is CASSARNSFGELFF. CDR3 nucleotides: TGTGCCAGCAGTGCGAGGAATTCGTTCGGGGAGCTGTTTTTT.

The V gene is TRBV7-6, the J gene TRBJ2-5; TRBD2 agrees at 7 bases. The CDR3 has 15 amino acids. Germline CDR1 reads SGHVS; CDR2 reads FNYEAQ. V was pared by 5 bases and J by 4 bases, with 10 bases of the junction left unmatched. CDR3 coding DNA: TGTGCCAGCAGCCCAGGGAGGCTAGCGGTAGAGACCCAGTACTTC. Residues: CASSPGRLAVETQYF. The complete variable domain, with remaining parts taken from reference TRBV7-6 and TRBJ2-5, reads GAGVSQSPRYKVTKRGQDVALRCDPISGHVSLYWYRQALGQGPEFLTYFNYEAQQDKSGLPNDRFSAERPEGSISTLTIQRTEQRDSAMYRCASSPGRLAVETQYFGPGTRLLVL.

V is TRBV5-4 and J is TRBJ2-3; TRBD2 might be the D (6 bases). CDR1 and CDR2 (germline): SGHNT, YYREEE (reference sequence). The length of the CDR3 is 18 residues. V shed 0 bases and J shed 4 bases, with 21 bases lying between them. CDR3 sequence reads: CASSLVGRGWEVADTQYF. The CDR3, as DNA: TGTGCCAGCAGCTTGGTGGGTCGCGGTTGGGAGGTAGCAGATACGCAGTATTTT.

The CDR3: CASSNDRGAYYGYTF. The CDR3 bases are TGTGCCAGCAGCAACGACAGGGGGGCGTACTATGGCTACACCTTC. The chain links TRBV6-5 to TRBJ1-2, with 9 bases identical to TRBD1. The CDR3 runs to 15 residues. V was clipped by 6 bases and J by 3 bases; unmatched bases: 8. The germline CDR1 and CDR2 sequences are MNHEY and SVGAGI.

The chain recombines TRBV5-1 with TRBJ1-2, with TRBD1 matching over 8 bases. The CDR3 extends over 14 amino acids. V lost 0 bases and J lost 6; bases outside the gene matches: 4. Germline CDR1 is SGHRS and CDR2 is YFSETQ. The CDR3 is CASSLVTGVDGYTF. The DNA for the CDR3 is TGCGCCAGCAGCTTGGTGACAGGGGTGGATGGCTACACCTTC. The whole variable domain, filled in from reference TRBV5-1 and TRBJ1-2, reads KAGVTQTPRYLIKTRGQQVTLSCSPISGHRSVSWYQQTPGQGLQFLFEYFSETQRNKGNFPGRFSGRQFSNSRSEMNVSTLELGDSALYLCASSLVTGVDGYTFGSGTRLTVV.

The chain recombines TRBV7-8 with TRBJ2-7; 8 bases are shared with TRBD1. The CDR3 consists of 14 residues. Losses at the gene ends were 7 bases for V and 6 bases for J; bases not matched to a gene: 11. Germline V gene sequence: CDR1 SGHVS, CDR2 FQNEAQ. The CDR3 DNA sequence: TGTGCCAGCAATTCGGACAGGGTTTTTGGCGAGCAGTACTTC. The encoded protein is CASNSDRVFGEQYF.

The genes are TRBV27 and TRBJ2-5, with 13 positions matching TRBD2. This CDR3 has 16 amino acids. Germline lookup yields CDR1 MNHEY and CDR2 SMNVEV (reference sequence). Trimming cost V 6 bases and J 4 bases; bases outside gene matches: 8. DNA for the CDR3: TGTGCCAGCAGGATACTAGCGGGAGGGGGTTCAGAGACCCAGTACTTC. It encodes CASRILAGGGSETQYF.